This T cell receptor beta chain was sequenced during a study of CD8 T cells in ankylosing spondylitis. A note on this clonotype: Antigen specificity is unknown.

Notes on the study in general: Reportedly, disease-linked clones are significantly enriched in ankylosing spondylitis patients' matched synovial fluid. In the blood and synovial fluid of reactive arthritis, some motif variants had been previously reported. Ankylosing spondylitis blood appeared to be characterized by a TCR beta motif of about eight highly homologous variants.

CDR3 length: 16 amino acids. Looked up from germline, CDR1 is DFQATT and CDR2 is SNEGSKA (reference sequence). Trimming took off 0 bases at V and 3 bases at J, with 18 bases between the two ends. Quantitative barcoded 5'-RACE was used to prepare TCR beta libraries. One entry per CDR3 protein, called by TCRdb with MiXCR from the 5' RACE reads. The data hold about 150,000 distinct CDR3 sequences, with over 9.5% observed a single time. Sample: blood, either unsorted or a sorted T cell fraction (not recorded which). The TCR was taken from a female donor with ankylosing spondylitis or in good health (not recorded which). The V and J genes are TRBV20-1 and TRBJ2-7; D call uncertain. Here the CDR3 DNA reads TGCAGTGCTAGAGATCGAGACGGCAAAGCTGTCTACGAGCAGTACTTC. The encoded protein is CSARDRDGKAVYEQYF.